These 16 T cell receptor beta chains share one sample of origin, sequenced in a study of metastatic and nonmetastatic thyroid tumors. All patients were untreated before thyroid surgery. TCRdb reassembled clones from the PCR reads with MiXCR. The sample consists of 64,000 or so clones, 15% to 20% of them appearing once. Sequencing was carried out using blood. The receptors originated from a male donor with papillary thyroid cancer or a benign thyroid nodule (not recorded which). Some clones in this sample may be carry-over from other donors' samples.

In this sample, this clone turned up many times. The chain is built from TRBV7-3 and TRBJ2-2, with a weak D call TRBD2 (6 bases). The CDR3 runs 16 residues. Trimming removed 4 bases at V and 0 bases at J, with 12 bases between. Germline CDR1 reads SGHTA; CDR2 reads FQGTGA. The CDR3 reads CASSSGTFANTGELFF. The CDR3 DNA reads as TGTGCCAGCAGCTCTGGGACTTTCGCGAACACCGGGGAGCTGTTTTTT.

With regard to this clone: This may arise from a read error, as a much more abundant clone is one base away. Other DNA sequences within the sample encode an identical CDR3. The V call is TRBV3-1, the J call TRBJ1-1, with 8 bases aligning to TRBD1. J was trimmed by 8 bases and V by 4 bases; bases with no gene match: 6. Germline V gene data show CDR1 as LGHDT and CDR2 as YNNKEL (reference sequence). This CDR3 region has 13 residues. CDR3 region: CASSPGGSTEAFF. CDR3 nucleotides: TGTGCCAGCAGCCCAGGGGGCTCCACCGAAGCTTTCTTT.

Remarks on this clone: A much bigger clone sits one base away, suggesting this may be a read error. The chain uses TRBV5-5 and TRBJ1-2; D uncertain. Between the trimmed V and J ends, which lost 5 bases and 7 bases, there was a span of 18 bases. This CDR3 has 14 amino acids. CDR1 and CDR2 from the germline V gene are SGHKS and YYEKEE (reference sequence). The CDR3 protein is CASRPTPGNSGYTF. CDR3 sequence (DNA): TGTGCCAGCAGACCTACCCCGGGGAATAGTGGCTACACCTTC.

This clone was picked up a small number of times. Relative to the germline gene, one junction end is altered; a read error may explain this. J is TRBJ1-2 and V is TRBV19, with unresolved D. Germline V gene lookup returns CDR1 LNHDA and CDR2 SQIVND (reference sequence). CDR3 length: 12 amino acids. This chain's CDR3 is CASSMRNYVYTF. The CDR3 region has the DNA TGTGCCAGCAGCATGCGAAACTATGTCTACACCTTC.

This clone was seen many times. This chain joins TRBV9 and TRBJ1-1; D ambiguous. The CDR3 has 15 amino acids. CDR1 is SGDLS and CDR2 is YYNGEE in the germline V gene. The V end lost 0 bases, the J end lost 0 bases, and 9 bases lay between the germline ends. This chain's CDR3 is CASSVGPAMNTEAFF. CDR3 DNA: TGTGCCAGCAGCGTAGGTCCAGCCATGAACACTGAAGCTTTCTTT.

This clone was picked up a small number of times. One end of the junction does not line up with germline, which may come from a read error. J is TRBJ2-6 and V is TRBV6-4; TRBD1 matches at 9 bases. CDR3 length equals 17 residues. Germline V gene data show CDR1 as MRHNA and CDR2 as SNTAGT. This CDR3 is CASSGGDRASGSNVLTF. CDR3 sequence (DNA): TGTGCCAGCAGTGGTGGGGACAGGGCTTCTGGGTCCAACGTCCTGACTTTC.

The chain uses TRBV2 and TRBJ2-7; D is unresolved. The CDR3 length is 14 residues. V was clipped by 4 bases and J by 0 bases, with 10 bases between them. The germline gives CDR1 SNHLY, CDR2 FYNNEI. The CDR3 DNA follows: TGTGCCAGCAGTGGATTAGGCAACTCCTACGAGCAGTACTTC. Its protein is CASSGLGNSYEQYF.

The sample holds many counts of this clone. The chain is built from TRBV12-3 or TRBV12-4 and TRBJ2-2, with a weak D call TRBD1 (6 bases). The length of the CDR3 is 12 residues. Trimming cost V 10 bases and J 5 bases, with 11 bases left between them. The DNA for the CDR3 is TGTGCCAACAGCCAGGGGACCGGGGAGCTGTTTTTT. Protein product: CANSQGTGELFF.

This clone was observed many times. Possible read error: a much larger clone is one base away. The rearrangement joins TRBV25-1 to TRBJ1-6, with a possible D match to TRBD1 (6 bases). The V end was cut by 1 base, the J end by 11 bases, with 15 bases between. CDR3 length equals 15 residues. Per the germline V gene, CDR1 is MGHDK and CDR2 is SYGVNS. The CDR3: CASSESPGESPPLHF. The CDR3 DNA sequence: TGTGCCAGCAGTGAATCACCAGGGGAGAGTCCACCCCTCCACTTT.

The table lists this clone with a few counts. This chain connects TRBV12-3 or TRBV12-4 to TRBJ2-1; TRBD1 might be the D (6 bases). The germline V and J ends were trimmed by 11 bases and 9 bases, with 32 bases remaining between them. This CDR3 has 17 amino acids. CDR3 residues: CAEPNFKGVTERAEQFF. The CDR3 bases are TGTGCCGAACCAAATTTTAAGGGGGTTACCGAGAGGGCTGAGCAGTTCTTC.

This clone was observed at least ten times. V gene TRBV19 combines with J gene TRBJ2-2; TRBD1 matches 10 bases. V lost 4 bases, J lost 0 bases, and 11 bases stayed unmatched. This CDR3 is built from 19 residues. Germline V gives CDR1 LNHDA, CDR2 SQIVND (reference sequence). In DNA, the CDR3 is TGTGCCAGTAGTAATGACAGGGGGCGCGCTTGGACGAACACCGGGGAGCTGTTTTTT. This encodes CASSNDRGRAWTNTGELFF.

This clone was counted ten times or more. V gene TRBV18 combines with J gene TRBJ2-5, with 7 positions matching TRBD1. V was pared by 3 bases and J by 4 bases, with 8 bases of the junction left unmatched. The CDR3 totals 15 residues. Germline V gene data show CDR1 as KGHSH and CDR2 as LQKENI. The CDR3 nucleotides read TGTGCCAGCTCACCCCGGGACAGTTTGCGAGAGACCCAGTACTTC. Residues: CASSPRDSLRETQYF.

J is TRBJ2-3 and V is TRBV20-1; 7 bases map to TRBD1. The CDR3 is made up of 14 amino acids. V lost 5 bases and J lost 6; bases outside the gene matches: 11. CDR1 DFQATT and CDR2 SNEGSKA come from the germline V gene (reference sequence). This CDR3 reads CSASPTGQVDTQYF. The CDR3 nucleotides read TGCAGTGCTTCTCCGACAGGGCAGGTTGATACGCAGTATTTT.

The J gene is TRBJ2-5, the V gene TRBV5-6, with D possibly being TRBD1 (6 bases). From germline, CDR1 is SGHDT and CDR2 YYEEEE. The CDR3 has 15 amino acids. Trimming left V 3 bases short and J 5 bases short, with 17 bases between. CDR3 sequence: CASSSYGDTRETQYF. The CDR3 DNA reads as TGTGCCAGCAGCTCGTACGGGGACACGAGGGAGACCCAGTACTTC.

This clone was seen at least ten times. The chain has TRBV9 and TRBJ1-6; no clear D. Trimming took off 0 bases at V and 5 bases at J, with 15 bases between the two ends. The CDR3 has 17 amino acids. Germline CDR1 reads SGDLS; CDR2 reads YYNGEE. The CDR3 DNA is TGTGCCAGCAGCGTAGATCAGCCCGGGTCCCATAATTCACCCCTCCACTTT. It specifies CASSVDQPGSHNSPLHF.

This clone was detected ten times or more. The chain recombines TRBV15 with TRBJ2-7, with D tentatively TRBD2 (7 bases). V was pared by 0 bases and J by 2 bases, with 14 bases between. The CDR3 loop spans 16 amino acids. The germline V gene has CDR1 LNHNV and CDR2 YYDKDF (reference sequence). The CDR3 nucleotides are TGTGCCACCAGCAGAGAGGGGGGGGCTCAAACCTACGAGCAGTACTTC. Encoded protein: CATSREGGAQTYEQYF. Full variable domain (missing parts from reference TRBV15 and TRBJ2-7): DAMVIQNPRYQVTQFGKPVTLSCSQTLNHNVMYWYQQKSSQAPKLLFHYYDKDFNNEADTPDNFQSRRPNTSFCFLDIRSPGLGDTAMYLCATSREGGAQTYEQYFGPGTRLTVT.